This T cell receptor beta chain was recorded in a study of T cells in Graves' hyperthyroidism and ophthalmopathy. Study-wide background: Peripheral blood was drawn at first diagnosis, prior to all treatment.

Ophthalmopathy in the patients scored at least 3 on Clinical Activity Score and at least 4 on NOSPECS grade, lasting under 3 months. Uncontrolled infection, other autoimmune disease, pregnancy or lactation disqualified patients from enrolment. There are 17 residues in the CDR3. V shed 4 bases and J 0 bases; nucleotides not matched to a gene: 9. CDR1 and CDR2 from the germline V gene are SNHLY and FYNNEI. Researchers took RNA transcripts and amplified the TCR beta CDR3 regions from them. A first-round RT-PCR of the TCR CDR3 used the HTBI primer set. Each CDR3 protein gets one entry after TCRdb re-called the multiplex PCR reads with MiXCR. The sample has roughly 400,000 distinct CDR3 sequences, around 15% seen once. Points from the study as a whole: Blood samples included most of the expanded thyroid clonotypes exceeding 0.001.

This clonotype was seen ten or more times. As yet, its antigen is unknown. Sequencing input: blood. The rearrangement joins TRBV2 to TRBJ2-5; 9 positions match TRBD2. This sequence was found in a man between 45 and 60 years old with Graves' ophthalmopathy. CDR3 amino acids: CASSGLAERPDQETQYF. The CDR3 bases are TGTGCCAGCAGTGGACTAGCGGAAAGACCCGACCAAGAGACCCAGTACTTC. The full variable domain, its missing parts supplied by reference TRBV2 and TRBJ2-5, is EPEVTQTPSHQVTQMGQEVILRCVPISNHLYFYWYRQILGQKVEFLVSFYNNEISEKSEIFDDQFSVERPDGSNFTLKIRSTKLEDSAMYFCASSGLAERPDQETQYFGPGTRLLVL.